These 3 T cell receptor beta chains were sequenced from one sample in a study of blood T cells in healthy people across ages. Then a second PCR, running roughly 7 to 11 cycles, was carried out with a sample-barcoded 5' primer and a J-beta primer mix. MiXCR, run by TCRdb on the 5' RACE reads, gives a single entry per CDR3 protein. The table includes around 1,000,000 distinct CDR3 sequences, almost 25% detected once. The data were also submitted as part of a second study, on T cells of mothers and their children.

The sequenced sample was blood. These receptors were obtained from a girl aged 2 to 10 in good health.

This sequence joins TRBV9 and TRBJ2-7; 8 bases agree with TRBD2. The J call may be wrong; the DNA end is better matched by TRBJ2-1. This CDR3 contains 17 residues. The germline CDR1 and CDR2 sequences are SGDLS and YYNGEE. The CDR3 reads CASSVAPELAAYNEQFF. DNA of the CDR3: TGTGCCAGCAGCGTAGCACCGGAACTAGCGGCCTACAATGAGCAGTTCTTC.

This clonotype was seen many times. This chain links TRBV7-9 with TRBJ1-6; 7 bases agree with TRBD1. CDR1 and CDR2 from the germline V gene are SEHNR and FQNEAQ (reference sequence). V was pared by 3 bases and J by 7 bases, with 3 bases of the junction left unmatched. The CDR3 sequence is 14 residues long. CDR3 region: CASSFGTENSPLHF. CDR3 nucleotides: TGTGCCAGCAGCTTCGGGACAGAAAATTCACCCCTCCACTTT.

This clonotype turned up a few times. The CDR3 loop is CASSQRGQNAGNTIYF. CDR3 sequence (DNA): TGCGCCAGCAGCCAAAGGGGACAGAACGCTGGAAACACCATATATTTT. The chain combines TRBV4-1 with TRBJ1-3, with 7 bases lining up with TRBD1. This CDR3 comprises 16 residues. Germline V gene sequence: CDR1 MGHRA, CDR2 YSYEKL. V lost 2 bases to trimming and J lost 2 bases; unmatched junction nucleotides: 6.